These T cell receptor beta chains were read from a single sample in a study of OX40 agonist ivuxolimab in advanced cancers. The repertoire was sequenced with immunoSEQ multiplex PCR; TCRdb's copy has only in-frame clones and lacks some. Of 65,000 to 80,000 clones listed, over 90% were seen once; the top ten hold about 6.7%. Sequencing was performed on CD4+ or CD8+ T cells sorted from blood, taken in a trial of the OX40 agonist ivuxolimab. These receptors originate from an adult with an advanced solid tumor such as melanoma, head and neck, liver or kidney cancer. CDR3s include the opening cysteine and the closing phenylalanine or tryptophan. The D gene is left open where the match is weak. Some rows mark clone size as missing; the rest say once, few, many or name a class of expanded clone.

j_gene	abundance	v_gene	d_gene	CDR3aa	CDR3nt
TRBJ2-7	.	TRBV4-1	.	CASSQASETYEQYF	TGCGCCAGCAGCCAAGCTAGCGAGACCTACGAGCAGTACTTC
TRBJ1-2	.	TRBV12-2	.	CASRLGTSGNLGYTF	TGTGCAAGTCGCTTAGGAACCTCTGGGAATCTAGGCTACACCTTC
TRBJ2-7	once	TRBV27	TRBD2	CASSLTSGGSYEQYF	TGTGCCAGCAGTTTAACTAGCGGGGGTTCCTACGAGCAGTACTTC
TRBJ2-7	.	TRBV7-9	.	CASSLVLYEQYF	TGTGCCAGCAGCTTAGTTCTTTACGAGCAGTACTTC
TRBJ2-7	.	TRBV9	TRBD2	CASSGLAGGDEQYF	TGTGCCAGCAGCGGACTAGCGGGAGGGGACGAGCAGTACTTC
TRBJ1-4	once	TRBV30	.	CAWSPRRGANEKLFF	TGTGCCTGGAGTCCCCGGAGGGGCGCCAATGAAAAACTGTTTTTT
TRBJ2-3	.	TRBV27	.	CASSFLPTAAGDTQYF	TGTGCCAGCAGTTTTCTCCCGACAGCGGCCGGAGATACGCAGTATTTT
TRBJ2-3	.	TRBV21-1	.	CASSKGEGAVKWASTDTQYF	TGTGCCAGCAGCAAAGGCGAGGGGGCAGTTAAGTGGGCTAGCACAGATACGCAGTATTTT
TRBJ2-7	.	TRBV6-5	.	CASSSGPYGEQYF	TGTGCCAGCAGTTCGGGACCTTATGGGGAGCAGTACTTC
TRBJ2-1	.	TRBV18	.	CASSPRGAGKRNEQFF	TGTGCCAGCTCACCAAGGGGGGCAGGTAAAAGGAATGAGCAGTTCTTC
TRBJ2-7	.	TRBV4-3	TRBD2	CASSQGASGGAGAYEQYF	TGCGCCAGCAGCCAAGGGGCTAGCGGGGGGGCCGGCGCCTACGAGCAGTACTTC
TRBJ2-7	.	TRBV19	TRBD1	CASRRTGGGESEQYF	TGTGCCTCACGCCGTACAGGGGGCGGAGAGAGCGAGCAGTACTTC
TRBJ2-7	.	TRBV27	TRBD2	CASRREGYEQYF	TGTGCCAGCCGAAGGGAGGGCTACGAGCAGTACTTC
TRBJ2-3	.	TRBV6-6	.	CASSYAASTDTQYF	TGTGCCAGCAGTTATGCGGCTAGCACAGATACGCAGTATTTT
TRBJ2-2	.	TRBV5-1	.	CASRSGTGELFF	TGCGCCAGCAGAAGTGGCACCGGGGAGCTGTTTTTT
TRBJ1-4	.	TRBV25-1	.	CASGNGVTNEKLFF	TGTGCCAGCGGAAACGGGGTTACTAATGAAAAACTGTTTTTT
TRBJ2-6	.	TRBV13	TRBD1	CASSSGGEGRSSGANVLTF	TGTGCCAGCAGCTCAGGGGGCGAGGGTCGATCATCTGGGGCCAACGTCCTGACTTTC
TRBJ2-7	once	TRBV5-6	.	CASSFFDELREQYF	TGTGCCAGCAGCTTTTTTGACGAGCTACGGGAGCAGTACTTC
TRBJ2-1	.	TRBV4-1	.	CASSREANREAYNEQFF	TGCGCCAGCAGCCGAGAAGCGAACAGGGAAGCCTACAATGAGCAGTTCTTC